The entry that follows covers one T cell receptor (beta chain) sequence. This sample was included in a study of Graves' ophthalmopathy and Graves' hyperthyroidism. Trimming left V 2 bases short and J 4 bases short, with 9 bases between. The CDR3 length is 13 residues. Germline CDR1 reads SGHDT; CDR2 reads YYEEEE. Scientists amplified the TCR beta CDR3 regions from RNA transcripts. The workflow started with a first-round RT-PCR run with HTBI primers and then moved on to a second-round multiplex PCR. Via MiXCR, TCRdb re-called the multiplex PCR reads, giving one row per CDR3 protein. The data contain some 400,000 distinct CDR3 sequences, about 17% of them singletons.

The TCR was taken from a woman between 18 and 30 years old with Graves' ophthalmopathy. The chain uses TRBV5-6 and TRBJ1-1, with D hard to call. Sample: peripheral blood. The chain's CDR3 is CASSFQVRTEAFF. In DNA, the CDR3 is TGTGCCAGCAGCTTCCAAGTTCGCACTGAAGCTTTCTTT. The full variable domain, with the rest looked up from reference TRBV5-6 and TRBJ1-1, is DAGVTQSPTHLIKTRGQQVTLRCSPKSGHDTVSWYQQALGQGPQFIFQYYEEEERQRGNFPDRFSGHQFPNYSSELNVNALLLGDSALYLCASSFQVRTEAFFGQGTRLTVV.